The T cell receptor (beta chain) under discussion was sequenced for a study of shared clonotypes between healthy human individuals. Study-wide results and caveats: Specimens sampled were limited to blood, with tissue repertoires likely differing.

Naive-designated CD8 cells lacked CD45RO, were positively enriched for CCR7, and omitted terminally differentiated effector memory CD45RA+ cells. As to this clone: Its antigen is currently unknown.

CDR3 length equals 15 residues. V lost 4 bases and J lost 9; bases outside the gene matches: 12. Germline V lookup: CDR1 SGDLS, CDR2 YYNGEE. Sequencing used immunoSEQ multiplex PCR; TCRdb keeps in-frame clones, though not all of them. The repertoire has about 1,900,000 clones, less than 95% of them found once; the top ten carry 1% to 1.5%. This clonotype was sampled from a man aged 18-30 years in good health. The V gene is TRBV9, the J gene TRBJ2-1, with 8 positions matching TRBD2. The source material was naive CD8+ T cells sorted from blood. The CDR3: CASSILPGREVEQFF. The CDR3 nucleotides read TGTGCCAGCAGCATCCTTCCCGGGCGGGAGGTTGAGCAGTTCTTC.